Only one count was recorded for the clone carrying this TCR beta chain. Antigen specificity is unknown. Losses at the gene ends were 0 bases for V and 5 bases for J; bases not matched to a gene: 6. The CDR3 loop spans 15 amino acids. Germline loops: CDR1 SGHTA, CDR2 FQGNSA. The data were taken from a study of beta chain features in type 1 diabetes. Study-wide results and caveats: PCR might favor shorter templates, but any such skew would affect patients and controls equally.

All of the isolated RNA was reverse transcribed, so expressed TCRB transcripts were sequenced. Sequencing used immunoSEQ multiplex PCR; TCRdb keeps in-frame clones, though not all of them. The repertoire has under 50,000 clones, roughly half of them found once; the top ten carry over 2%. Staining for CD45RO/CCR7/CD25/CD127/CD95/CD27 allowed sorting of CD4+ naive, central memory, regulatory and stem cell-like memory cells. This chain connects TRBV7-2 to TRBJ2-7; TRBD2 aligns across 8 bases. The sequence derives from a woman under 30 in good health. Sequences were obtained from Tregs from blood. The CDR3 DNA is TGTGCCAGCAGCTTAGCTATTAGCGGGGCCCACGAGCAGTACTTC. Translation gives CASSLAISGAHEQYF.